This is a list of T cell receptor beta chains from one sample in a study of blood T cells in healthy people across ages. Each CDR3 protein gets one entry after TCRdb re-called the 5' RACE reads with MiXCR. The sample yields around 1.5 million distinct CDR3 sequences, 34% seen once. Material for sequencing was blood. The receptors here all came from a woman aged 30 to 39 in good health. The CDR3 runs from the conserved cysteine through the conserved F or W. A D gene is named only where the DNA matches it firmly. Rows give clone size only sometimes, using once, few, many, or a class for an expanded clone.

V gene	D gene	clone size	J gene	CDR3 protein	CDR3 DNA
TRBV9	NA	NA	TRBJ2-7	CASSPSGNYEQYF	TGTGCCAGCAGCCCCTCCGGGAACTACGAGCAGTACTTC
TRBV6-5	NA	NA	TRBJ2-1	CASSNPTGSEQFF	TGTGCCAGCAGTAACCCCACAGGGTCTGAGCAGTTCTTC
TRBV6-1	NA	few	TRBJ2-5	CASSVHRVETQYF	TGTGCCAGCAGTGTCCACAGGGTAGAGACCCAGTACTTC
TRBV27	NA	NA	TRBJ1-2	CASSFSGISGYTF	TGTGCCAGCAGTTTCTCTGGAATTTCTGGCTACACCTTC
TRBV10-3	TRBD2	NA	TRBJ2-5	CATRLAEIQETQYF	TGTGCCACTAGACTAGCGGAAATACAAGAGACCCAGTACTTC
TRBV20-1	TRBD2	few	TRBJ2-1	CSARVLAGSHEQFF	TGCAGTGCTAGAGTGCTAGCGGGGTCGCATGAGCAGTTCTTC
TRBV27	TRBD2	NA	TRBJ2-1	CASSSYLAGVIVDEQFF	TGTGCCAGCAGTTCGTATCTAGCGGGAGTTATTGTGGATGAGCAGTTCTTC
TRBV6-1	NA	few	TRBJ1-5	CASSEGIWSKQPQHF	TGTGCCAGCAGTGAGGGAATCTGGTCTAAACAGCCCCAGCATTTT
TRBV2	NA	NA	TRBJ2-3	CASSGETRSSTDTQYF	TGTGCCAGCAGTGGGGAGACCCGTTCCAGCACAGATACGCAGTATTTT
TRBV12-3/TRBV12-4	NA	NA	TRBJ1-1	CASRDLGPNTEAFF	TGTGCCAGCAGGGACCTAGGCCCGAACACTGAAGCTTTCTTT
TRBV6-2/TRBV6-3	NA	NA	TRBJ1-1	CASSYYNTRNTEAFF	TGTGCCAGCAGTTATTATAACACAAGGAACACTGAAGCTTTCTTT
TRBV20-1	NA	NA	TRBJ1-2	CSASGRQAATSLNGYTF	TGCAGTGCTAGTGGGAGACAGGCCGCTACTAGTCTGAATGGCTACACCTTC
TRBV10-3	TRBD1	NA	TRBJ1-2	CAVSGDRAGYTF	TGTGCCGTCAGTGGGGACAGGGCCGGCTACACCTTC
TRBV5-1	TRBD1	NA	TRBJ2-3	CASSWGTGGWTDTQYF	TGCGCCAGCAGCTGGGGGACAGGGGGCTGGACAGATACGCAGTATTTT
TRBV27	NA	few	TRBJ1-2	CATSGGSRGYTF	TGTGCCACTTCCGGCGGGTCTAGGGGCTACACCTTC
TRBV29-1	NA	NA	TRBJ2-7	CSALGGYSSCEQYF	TGCAGCGCCCTTGGGGGTTATAGCTCCTGCGAGCAGTACTTC
TRBV6-5	TRBD1	NA	TRBJ1-1	CASSRGQGTEAFF	TGTGCCAGCAGCCGGGGACAGGGCACTGAAGCTTTCTTT
TRBV7-2	TRBD2	many	TRBJ2-1	CASSRTSRGGSNEQFF	TGTGCCAGCAGCCGCACTAGCCGCGGGGGGTCCAATGAGCAGTTCTTC
TRBV5-8	NA	NA	TRBJ2-4	CASSLGDLAKNIQYF	TGTGCCAGCAGCTTGGGTGATTTAGCCAAAAACATTCAGTACTTC
TRBV28	NA	NA	TRBJ2-7	CAGSPDLYEQYF	TGTGCCGGCAGTCCCGACTTATACGAGCAGTACTTC
TRBV6-6	TRBD1	few	TRBJ1-1	CASSPDRFKAFF	TGTGCCAGCAGTCCGGACAGGTTCAAAGCTTTCTTT
TRBV27	TRBD2	few	TRBJ2-7	CASRTGGRVDEQYF	TGTGCCAGCAGAACGGGGGGGCGCGTGGACGAGCAGTACTTC
TRBV4-1	TRBD2	NA	TRBJ2-7	CASSHLSGGSPYEQYF	TGCGCCAGCAGCCACCTTAGCGGGGGGTCTCCCTACGAGCAGTACTTC
TRBV7-9	TRBD1	NA	TRBJ1-5	CASSLGQPNQPRHF	TGTGCCAGCAGCCTGGGACAGCCTAATCAGCCCCGGCATTTT
TRBV29-1	TRBD1	NA	TRBJ1-1	CSVGRGSNTEAFF	TGCAGCGTTGGCAGGGGGTCGAACACTGAAGCTTTCTTT
TRBV14	NA	NA	TRBJ2-7	CASSQVDDSFYEQYF	TGTGCCAGCAGCCAAGTAGACGACAGTTTCTACGAGCAGTACTTC
TRBV7-9	NA	few	TRBJ2-5	CASSSYLANLRRETQYF	TGTGCCAGCAGTTCTTACTTAGCGAACCTCCGCCGGGAGACCCAGTACTTC
TRBV12-3/TRBV12-4	NA	NA	TRBJ1-4	CATLQGMIEKLFF	TGTGCCACCTTACAGGGAATGATTGAAAAACTGTTTTTT
TRBV9	NA	NA	TRBJ2-1	CASSVLPLTDEQFF	TGTGCCAGCAGCGTACTCCCCTTGACAGATGAGCAGTTCTTC
TRBV7-2	NA	NA	TRBJ2-1	CASSLDASVYGEQFF	TGTGCCAGCAGCTTAGACGCCAGCGTGTATGGTGAGCAGTTCTTC
TRBV20-1	NA	NA	TRBJ2-6	CSARGRGANVLTF	TGCAGTGCTCGGGGGAGAGGGGCCAACGTCCTGACTTTC
TRBV6-1	NA	NA	TRBJ2-6	CASSEALRTSGANVLTF	TGTGCCAGCAGTGAAGCGCTACGGACCTCTGGGGCCAACGTCCTGACTTTC
TRBV6-6	NA	NA	TRBJ2-7	CAVPASSLHEQYF	TGTGCCGTACCGGCCTCCAGTCTCCACGAGCAGTACTTC
TRBV5-1	TRBD2	NA	TRBJ2-3	CASSLGSGSATDTQYF	TGCGCCAGCAGCTTGGGAAGCGGGAGCGCGACAGATACGCAGTATTTT
TRBV29-1	NA	NA	TRBJ2-7	CSVREKGWAYGQYF	TGCAGCGTAAGAGAGAAGGGGTGGGCCTACGGGCAGTACTTC
TRBV20-1	TRBD2	NA	TRBJ2-5	CSARRVSGPQETQYF	TGCAGTGCTAGACGAGTTAGCGGGCCCCAAGAGACCCAGTACTTC
TRBV12-3/TRBV12-4	NA	NA	TRBJ2-2	CASSLAGGQTGELFF	TGTGCCAGCAGTTTAGCGGGGGGGCAAACCGGGGAGCTGTTTTTT
TRBV24-1	NA	NA	TRBJ2-5	CATSDRGQKETQYF	TGTGCCACCAGTGACCGGGGGCAGAAAGAGACCCAGTACTTC
TRBV28	NA	NA	TRBJ1-2	CASRDAGGYTF	TGTGCCAGCAGGGACGCGGGAGGCTACACCTTC
TRBV27	NA	NA	TRBJ2-7	CASSLGPALRIYEQYF	TGTGCCAGCAGTTTAGGGCCGGCCCTCAGAATCTACGAGCAGTACTTC
TRBV18	NA	NA	TRBJ2-5	CASSPVAGFQETQYF	TGTGCCAGCTCCCCAGTCGCAGGCTTCCAAGAGACCCAGTACTTC
TRBV6-5	NA	many	TRBJ2-5	CASSYSQTSRETQYF	TGTGCCAGCAGTTACTCGCAGACTAGTAGGGAGACCCAGTACTTC
TRBV10-3	TRBD2	NA	TRBJ2-7	CTISESTSGGYEQYF	TGTACCATCAGTGAGTCTACTAGCGGGGGCTACGAGCAGTACTTC
TRBV7-9	TRBD2	few	TRBJ2-2	CASSQLAGSGELFF	TGTGCCAGCAGTCAACTAGCGGGATCCGGGGAGCTGTTTTTT